The T cell receptor beta chain described here comes from a study of glioma-infiltrating T cells after dendritic cell vaccination. The wider study: Autologous tumor lysate-pulsed dendritic cell vaccination was given between the early 2000s and the early 2010s.

TCRB CDR3 was amplified from 2 ug genomic DNA or less. Generated by immunoSEQ multiplex PCR, the TCRdb table keeps only in-frame clones and is missing some. The table shows about 38,000 clones, with roughly 79% occurring only once. Only patients with spare fresh-frozen tumor and over two years of follow-up were included. Isocitrate dehydrogenase mutation was absent in all glioblastoma patients. Trimming took 5 bases from V and 7 from J, leaving 20 bases between them. CDR3 size: 16 residues. The germline V gene has CDR1 LNHDA and CDR2 SQIVND (reference sequence). The sequencing here drew on blood, taken before dendritic cell vaccination. The sequence was collected from a human donor with glioblastoma. The rearrangement uses TRBV19 and TRBJ1-4; D remains ambiguous. DNA of the CDR3: TGTGCCAGTAGTCCTAGCGTGACCGCAGGTGGTGAAAAACTGTTTTTT. This translates into CASSPSVTAGGEKLFF.